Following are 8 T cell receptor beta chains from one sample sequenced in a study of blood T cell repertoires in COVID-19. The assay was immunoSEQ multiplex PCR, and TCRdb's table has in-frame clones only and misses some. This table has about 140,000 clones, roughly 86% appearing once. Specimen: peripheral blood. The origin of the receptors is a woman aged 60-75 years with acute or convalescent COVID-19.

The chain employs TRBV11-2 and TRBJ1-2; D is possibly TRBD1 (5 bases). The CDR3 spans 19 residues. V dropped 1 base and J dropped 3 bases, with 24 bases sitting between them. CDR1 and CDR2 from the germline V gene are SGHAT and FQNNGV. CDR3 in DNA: TGTGCCAGCAGCTTAGGACCGCCAGGGCTACTTGCCAAGGACTATGGCTACACCTTC. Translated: CASSLGPPGLLAKDYGYTF.

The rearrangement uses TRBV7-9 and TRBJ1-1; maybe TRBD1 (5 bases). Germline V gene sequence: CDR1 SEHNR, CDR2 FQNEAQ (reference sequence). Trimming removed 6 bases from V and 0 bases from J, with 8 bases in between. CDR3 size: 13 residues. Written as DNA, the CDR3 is TGTGCCAGCAGTTACAGGTTGAACACTGAAGCTTTCTTT. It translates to CASSYRLNTEAFF. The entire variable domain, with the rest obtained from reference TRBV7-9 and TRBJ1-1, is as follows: DTGVSQNPRHKITKRGQNVTFRCDPISEHNRLYWYRQTLGQGPEFLTYFQNEAQLEKSRLLSDRFSAERPKGSFSTLEIQRTEQGDSAMYLCASSYRLNTEAFFGQGTRLTVV.

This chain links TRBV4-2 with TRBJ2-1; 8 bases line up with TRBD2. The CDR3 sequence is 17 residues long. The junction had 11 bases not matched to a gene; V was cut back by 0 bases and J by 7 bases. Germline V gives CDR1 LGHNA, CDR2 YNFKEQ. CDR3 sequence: CASSQDPGLAIGNEQFF. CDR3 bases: TGTGCCAGCAGCCAAGATCCTGGACTAGCCATCGGGAATGAGCAGTTCTTC.

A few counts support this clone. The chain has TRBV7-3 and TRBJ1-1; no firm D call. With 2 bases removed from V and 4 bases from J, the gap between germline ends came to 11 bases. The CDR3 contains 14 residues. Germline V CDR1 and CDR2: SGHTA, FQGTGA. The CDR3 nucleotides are TGTGCCAGCAGCTTAGCCCGGGAGAGCACTGAAGCTTTCTTT. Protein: CASSLARESTEAFF.

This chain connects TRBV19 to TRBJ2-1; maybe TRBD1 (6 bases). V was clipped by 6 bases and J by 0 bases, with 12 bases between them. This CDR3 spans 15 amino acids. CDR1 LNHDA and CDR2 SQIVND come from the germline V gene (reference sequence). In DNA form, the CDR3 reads TGTGCCAGTAGACCCGGACAGAGCTCCTACAATGAGCAGTTCTTC. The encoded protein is CASRPGQSSYNEQFF.

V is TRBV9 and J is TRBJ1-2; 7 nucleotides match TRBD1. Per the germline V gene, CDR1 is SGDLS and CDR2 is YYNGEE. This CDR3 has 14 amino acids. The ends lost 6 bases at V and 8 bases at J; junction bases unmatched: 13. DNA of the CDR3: TGTGCCAGCAACGGTGGAGGACAGGAGGGGGGCTACACCTTC. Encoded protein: CASNGGGQEGGYTF.

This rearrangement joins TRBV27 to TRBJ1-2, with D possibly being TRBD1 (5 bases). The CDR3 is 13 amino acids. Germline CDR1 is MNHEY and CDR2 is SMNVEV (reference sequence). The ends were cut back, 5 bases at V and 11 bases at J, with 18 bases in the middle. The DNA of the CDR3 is TGTGCCAGCAGTCTCCGGGACGGGAGGAGGTACACCTTC. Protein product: CASSLRDGRRYTF.

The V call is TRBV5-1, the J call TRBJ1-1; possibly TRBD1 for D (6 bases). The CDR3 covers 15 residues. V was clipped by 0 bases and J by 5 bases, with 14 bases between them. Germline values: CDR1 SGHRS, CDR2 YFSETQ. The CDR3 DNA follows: TGCGCCAGCAGCTTGGGGTACGGGCAGGGGACTGAAGCTTTCTTT. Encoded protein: CASSLGYGQGTEAFF.